This T cell receptor (beta chain) is drawn from a study of lung T cells in sarcoidosis with Löfgren's syndrome. TCRdb analysed the reads with MiXCR anew, one entry per CDR3 protein. There are tens of thousands of distinct CDR3 sequences in the sample; 21% occur only once, and 2% to 2.5% lies in the top ten. A single count supports this clonotype. This may stem from a read error, because a much larger clone lies one nucleotide away. Given the absence of the conserved phenylalanine or tryptophan at the CDR3 end, a read error is likely. The CDR3 loop spans 12 amino acids. The trim removed 4 bases at V and 5 bases at J, leaving 2 bases unmatched. CDR1 is DFQATT and CDR2 is SNEGSKA in the germline V gene (reference sequence).

This clonotype originated in a human donor with sarcoidosis (Löfgren's syndrome or another form), or a control subject (not recorded which). The specimen was CD4+ T cells from PBMCs. V usage is TRBV20-1 and J usage is TRBJ2-1, with TRBD2 matching 7 bases. CDR3 in amino acids: CSATRGDNEQFS. CDR3 sequence (DNA): TGCAGTGCTACCCGGGGGGACAATGAGCAGTTCTCC.